This T cell receptor beta chain was captured in a study of shared T cell receptors in the human thymus. The V and J ends lost 8 bases and 1 base respectively, with 10 bases between them. Per the germline V gene, CDR1 is WNHNN and CDR2 is SYGVQD (reference sequence). This CDR3 has 13 amino acids. Sequencing was performed with immunoSEQ multiplex PCR; in TCRdb, only in-frame clones are kept and a portion is missing. This sample has just under 550,000 clones, with about 84% found just once. These records were also assigned to another study, of human thymus T cells. That investigation notes: Thymus pieces cut out during corrective heart surgery were the tissue that was used. Gene usage (both V and J) appeared biased in thymic and blood repertoires. Unrelated people showed highly overlapping thymic repertoires, related research reported.

The chain employs TRBV10-1 and TRBJ2-3, with D tentatively TRBD2 (5 bases). The source of this sequence is a boy under two years old with a congenital heart defect. Specimen: thymocytes. CDR3: CASPGWGTDTQYF. Written as DNA, the CDR3 is TGCGCCAGCCCGGGGTGGGGCACAGATACGCAGTATTTT.